This T cell receptor beta chain was retrieved from a study of cytomegalovirus exposure and HLA in healthy donors. The assay was immunoSEQ multiplex PCR, and TCRdb's table has in-frame clones only and misses some. The repertoire has 210,000 or so clones, 88% of them found once; the top ten carry over 2.5%. The TCR originated in a young woman in good health and CMV-seronegative. Input material: PBMCs.

This CDR3 reads CASSQEGAGALNTEAFF. CDR3 sequence (DNA): TGTGCCAGCAGCCAAGAAGGGGCGGGGGCTTTGAACACTGAAGCTTTCTTT. The chain has TRBV14 and TRBJ1-1; D possibly corresponds to TRBD1 (6 bases). This CDR3 comprises 17 residues. Trimming cost V 0 bases and J 0 bases, with 14 bases left between them. The V gene's germline CDR1 is SGHDN and CDR2 FVKESK.